The following is a T cell receptor (beta chain) sequence with its context. TCRdb's copy holds only in-frame clones and misses some; the assay was immunoSEQ multiplex PCR. The repertoire holds under 80,000 clones, with 79% as singletons. The sample originates from a study of blood T cell repertoires in COVID-19. The sequence was obtained from a human donor in a cohort sampled during active COVID-19. Sample: peripheral blood.

The CDR3 here is CASSTAGEQPQHF. In DNA, the CDR3 is TGTGCCAGTAGTACGGCAGGGGAACAGCCCCAGCATTTT. V and J are TRBV19 and TRBJ1-5, with D maybe TRBD1 (6 bases). The germline V gene has CDR1 LNHDA and CDR2 SQIVND (reference sequence). This CDR3 has 13 amino acids. Trimming cost V 4 bases and J 7 bases, with 11 bases left between them.